The entry that follows covers one T cell receptor (beta chain) sequence. It was with random hexamers that 0.5 to 1 ug RNA was reverse transcribed. Using its own MiXCR run on the immunoSEQ multiplex PCR reads, TCRdb lists one record per CDR3 protein. The sample holds a few hundred thousand distinct CDR3 sequences, roughly 84% seen once. The data were taken from a study of CD8 T cells in Susac syndrome. Those who served as multiple sclerosis controls were treatment-naive patients with stable or active relapsing-remitting disease. The length of the CDR3 is 18 residues. The germline gives CDR1 SGHKS, CDR2 YYEKEE (reference sequence). The germline V and J ends were trimmed by 1 base and 0 bases, with 19 bases remaining between them.

Specimen: CD8+ T cells from PBMCs. This TCR came from a human donor with multiple sclerosis. The V gene is TRBV5-5, the J gene TRBJ2-5, with unresolved D. The CDR3 protein is CASSLISDLGMYQETQYF. The CDR3 DNA follows: TGTGCCAGCAGCTTGATATCGGATCTCGGAATGTACCAAGAGACCCAGTACTTC.